These 4 T cell receptor beta chains were all obtained from the same sample, sequenced in a study of STAT5B mutations in CD4+ large granular lymphocyte leukemia (dated by TCRdb to between 2021 and 2024). Library generation was performed with the immunoSEQ multiplex PCR assay. This immuneACCESS table, as held by TCRdb, lists in-frame sequences with V and J called but not all clones. Of the missing ones, under half trace to an unresolved V gene in checked studies; the others have no known cause. The sample yields under 35,000 clones; 65% to 70% were counted once. The biggest ten clones account for around 1.7% of the sample. The specimen was CD4+ T cells from blood buffy coats. These receptor sequences come from a human donor in good health.

This clone is a singleton in its sample. The rearrangement links TRBV6-1 to TRBJ1-4; D is unresolved. Germline-derived CDR1 and CDR2 are MNHNS and SASEGT. V was pared by 3 bases and J by 0 bases, with 11 bases between. This CDR3 has 16 residues. This CDR3 is CASSERTGPTNEKLFF. The CDR3 nucleotides are TGTGCCAGCAGTGAGAGGACGGGTCCAACTAATGAAAAACTGTTTTTT.

This chain joins TRBV27 and TRBJ2-5; TRBD2 matches at 10 bases. With 4 bases clipped from V and 2 bases from J, the junction kept 4 bases outside the gene matches. CDR3 length: 15 residues. Germline assignment: CDR1 MNHEY and CDR2 SMNVEV (reference sequence). The CDR3 sequence: CASSWLAGVQETQYF. Here the CDR3 DNA reads TGTGCCAGCAGTTGGCTAGCGGGGGTACAAGAGACCCAGTACTTC.

The CDR3 nucleotides read TGTGCCAGCGCCAGGGATAACTCCTACGAGCAGTACTTC. Translation gives CASARDNSYEQYF. J is TRBJ2-7 and V is TRBV7-8; D might be TRBD1 (5 bases). Germline V gene data show CDR1 as SGHVS and CDR2 as FQNEAQ. The CDR3 has 13 amino acids. Trimming removed 8 bases from V and 0 bases from J, with 11 bases in between.

This chain uses TRBV28 with TRBJ1-1, with D hard to call. This CDR3 is 15 amino acids long. CDR1 and CDR2 from the germline V gene are MDHEN and SYDVKM. V shed 3 bases and J shed 0 bases, with 11 bases lying between them. The CDR3 DNA reads TGTGCCAGCAGTTTGGGCAGCAGCATGAACACTGAAGCTTTCTTT. This sequence encodes CASSLGSSMNTEAFF.